This passage covers 18 T cell receptor beta chains from one sample sequenced in a study of T cells after yellow fever vaccination. Via MiXCR, TCRdb re-called the 5' RACE reads, giving one row per CDR3 protein. The sample consists of about 330,000 distinct CDR3 sequences, 4.1% of them appearing once. This sample comprised PBMCs, obtained 5 days after the yellow fever booster vaccination. The receptors stem from a man younger than 35 who received the YFV17D yellow fever vaccine.

The chain recombines TRBV18 with TRBJ2-5; D is unclear. CDR3 length: 11 amino acids. With 6 bases removed from V and 5 bases from J, the gap between germline ends came to 7 bases. Germline values: CDR1 KGHSH, CDR2 LQKENI. As DNA, the CDR3 is TGTGCCAGCTCTACGTGGGAGACCCAGTACTTC. Translated, it gives CASSTWETQYF.

V gene TRBV19 combines with J gene TRBJ2-7; the D gene is possibly TRBD1 (6 bases). The CDR3 extends over 15 amino acids. Between the trimmed V and J ends, which lost 7 bases and 6 bases, there was a span of 22 bases. Germline V gives CDR1 LNHDA, CDR2 SQIVND (reference sequence). CDR3 bases: TGTGCCAGTATACATCCCGGGACATCTTTAGGCGAGCAGTACGTC. Protein sequence: CASIHPGTSLGEQYV.

Concerning this clonotype itself: A much larger clone lies one base from this, so it may be a read error. The genes are TRBV7-9 and TRBJ1-1, with TRBD1 matching 7 bases. Germline CDR1 reads SEHNR; CDR2 reads FQNEAQ (reference sequence). The CDR3 contains 14 residues. Here the CDR3 DNA reads TGTGCCAGCAGCTGGAACAGGGGAGACACTGAAGCTTTATTT. It yields the protein CASSWNRGDTEALF.

This clonotype was found a few times. The V and J genes are TRBV20-1 and TRBJ2-7; possible D gene TRBD2, 5 bases. Germline values: CDR1 DFQATT, CDR2 SNEGSKA (reference sequence). The CDR3 is 13 amino acids. The V end was cut by 6 bases, the J end by 9 bases, with 21 bases between. In DNA, the CDR3 is TGCAGTGCATACAGTCCCCGGGGTTTCGGGCAGTACTTC. This translates into CSAYSPRGFGQYF.

The chain is built from TRBV5-1 and TRBJ1-2; the match to TRBD1 covers 9 bases. CDR3 size: 15 residues. V gave up 3 bases and J gave up 3 bases; unmatched junction bases: 6. Germline assignment: CDR1 SGHRS and CDR2 YFSETQ. The CDR3 reads CASSWGQGGDYGYTF. CDR3 bases: TGCGCCAGCAGCTGGGGACAGGGAGGGGACTATGGCTACACCTTC.

This clonotype was counted at least ten times. The chain links TRBV18 to TRBJ2-5; the match to TRBD2 covers 10 bases. This CDR3 comprises 17 residues. CDR1 and CDR2 from the germline V gene are KGHSH and LQKENI. V was clipped by 0 bases and J by 4 bases; unmatched bases: 8. The CDR3: CASSPPRSGGAGETQYF. The CDR3 DNA follows: TGTGCCAGCTCACCACCGCGAAGCGGGGGGGCCGGAGAGACCCAGTACTTC.

This clonotype was seen many times. V gene TRBV27 combines with J gene TRBJ2-1, with 8 bases identical to TRBD1. CDR1 is MNHEY and CDR2 is SMNVEV in the germline V gene (reference sequence). V shed 5 bases and J 7 bases; nucleotides not matched to a gene: 10. CDR3 length: 15 residues. CDR3 nucleotides: TGTGCCAGCAGTCCGCCCAGGGGGCGCTTGAATGAGCAGTTCTTC. This sequence encodes CASSPPRGRLNEQFF.

This chain joins TRBV7-8 and TRBJ1-1; D gene ambiguous. The V end lost 6 bases, the J end lost 0 bases, and 14 bases lay between the germline ends. The CDR3 is 15 residues long. Germline V lookup: CDR1 SGHVS, CDR2 FQNEAQ. The CDR3 protein is CASSHLVELNTEAFF. CDR3 sequence (DNA): TGTGCCAGCAGTCACCTCGTGGAGCTGAACACTGAAGCTTTCTTT.

The J gene is TRBJ2-1, the V gene TRBV19, with D maybe TRBD2 (6 bases). Trimming left V 4 bases short and J 15 bases short, with 19 bases between. CDR1 and CDR2 from the germline V gene are LNHDA and SQIVND (reference sequence). The CDR3 contains 13 residues. The CDR3 here is CASSTPGGGIGFF. DNA of the CDR3: TGTGCCAGTAGTACCCCCGGAGGCGGGATCGGGTTCTTC.

The chain links TRBV4-3 to TRBJ1-2; 7 bases align to TRBD1. V was pared by 0 bases and J by 8 bases, with 12 bases of the junction left unmatched. Looked up from germline, CDR1 is LGHNA and CDR2 is YSLEER. CDR3 length equals 16 residues. The chain's CDR3 is CASSQDVLDRPRGYTF. The CDR3 bases are TGCGCCAGCAGCCAAGATGTGCTGGACAGGCCCAGAGGCTACACCTTC.

This clonotype was seen a few times. The chain couples TRBV5-1 to TRBJ2-3, with 8 positions matching TRBD2. This CDR3 is built from 15 residues. Trimming removed 4 bases from V and 6 bases from J; junction bases left unmatched: 10. CDR1 and CDR2 from the germline V gene are SGHRS and YFSETQ. The CDR3 DNA reads TGCGCCAGCAGCCCCAACGGGGGGGGGAGTGATACGCAGTATTTT. This sequence encodes CASSPNGGGSDTQYF.

The chain joins TRBV19 to TRBJ2-3; possibly TRBD1 for D (6 bases). CDR3 size: 14 residues. Trimming took 3 bases from V and 2 from J, leaving 9 bases between them. Germline V CDR1 and CDR2: LNHDA, SQIVND (reference sequence). The CDR3 spells CASSIRGTTDTQYF. CDR3 bases: TGTGCCAGTAGTATTAGGGGGACCACAGATACGCAGTATTTT.

In its sample, this clonotype was seen many times. The chain uses TRBV20-1 and TRBJ2-6; D is perhaps TRBD1 or TRBD2 (5 bases each). CDR3 size: 15 residues. Germline V lookup: CDR1 DFQATT, CDR2 SNEGSKA (reference sequence). The germline V and J ends were trimmed by 6 bases and 4 bases, with 16 bases remaining between them. The CDR3 protein is CSANARGFGANVLTF. Here the CDR3 DNA reads TGCAGTGCCAATGCCCGGGGCTTCGGGGCCAACGTCCTGACTTTC.

CDR3 residues: CASALRDRGTGELFF. In DNA, the CDR3 is TGTGCCAGCGCCTTGAGGGACAGGGGCACCGGGGAGCTGTTTTTT. V and J are TRBV6-6 and TRBJ2-2, with 10 bases identical to TRBD1. The CDR3 has 15 residues. V was clipped by 8 bases and J by 4 bases; unmatched bases: 7. Germline CDR1 MNHNY, CDR2 SVGAGI (reference sequence).

The chain joins TRBV24-1 to TRBJ2-5, with 9 bases fitting TRBD1. Per the germline V gene, CDR1 is KGHDR and CDR2 is SFDVKD. The V gene end was trimmed by 4 bases and the J gene end by 5 bases; junction bases not matched to a gene: 4. The CDR3 has 14 amino acids. The CDR3, as DNA: TGTGCCACCAGTGACGAGACAGGGGGTGAGACCCAGTACTTC. This gives the protein CATSDETGGETQYF.

The chain couples TRBV4-1 to TRBJ2-5; unclear D gene. The V gene's germline CDR1 is MGHRA and CDR2 YSYEKL. The CDR3 has 13 residues. The V end lost 1 base, the J end lost 5 bases, and 8 bases lay between the germline ends. The CDR3 spells CASSQGPLETQYF. The CDR3 DNA reads TGCGCCAGCAGCCAAGGGCCGTTGGAGACCCAGTACTTC.

The chain uses TRBV4-1 and TRBJ2-1; perhaps D is TRBD1 or TRBD2 (6 bases each). CDR1 is MGHRA and CDR2 is YSYEKL in the germline V gene. V dropped 4 bases and J dropped 6 bases, with 22 bases sitting between them. The CDR3 is made up of 17 amino acids. The CDR3 coding sequence is TGCGCCAGCAGCCGGATGAAAGGGGGTAGCGGTCCCAATGAGCAGTTCTTC. Protein sequence: CASSRMKGGSGPNEQFF.

This clonotype appeared a few times. CDR3 region: CATSSGTGLTSTDTQYF. CDR3 DNA: TGTGCCACCAGTTCCGGAACAGGGCTAACTAGCACAGATACGCAGTATTTT. This chain connects TRBV24-1 to TRBJ2-3; the D gene is possibly TRBD1 (6 bases). Germline-derived CDR1 and CDR2 are KGHDR and SFDVKD. The CDR3 is 17 residues long. V lost 6 bases and J lost 0, with 18 bases in between.